This T cell receptor beta chain was found in a study of shared clonotypes between healthy human individuals. A CD45RA+ naive subset and a CD45RA-negative memory subset were split from CD4+ cells. Using immunoSEQ multiplex PCR, the repertoire was profiled, and TCRdb retains in-frame clones only, with some absent. In the table there are millions of clones, roughly 96% of which are singletons. The receptor comes from a man between 18 and 29 years old in good health. The sample was naive CD4+ T cells sorted from blood. Described subset: CD45RA+ positively selected.

The CDR3 nucleotides read TGTGCCAGCAGCTTCCCCGCAGGGGGAGATACGCAGTATTTT. Protein product: CASSFPAGGDTQYF. The rearrangement links TRBV5-6 to TRBJ2-3; 7 nucleotides align to TRBD1. Trimming at V came to 2 bases and at J to 5 bases, leaving 5 bases not matched to a gene. Germline V gives CDR1 SGHDT, CDR2 YYEEEE. The length of the CDR3 is 14 residues.